These T cell receptor beta chains were read from a single sample in a study of blood T cell repertoires in COVID-19. Using immunoSEQ multiplex PCR, the repertoire was profiled, and TCRdb retains in-frame clones only, with some absent. The sample contains 250,000 to 300,000 clones, roughly 88% of which appear only once. What was sequenced was peripheral blood. The receptor set was obtained from a woman aged 25-40 years who had recovered from COVID-19. Both conserved end residues are part of each CDR3. Fields, in order: V gene, D gene, J gene, clone size, CDR3 DNA, CDR3 protein. The D gene is left open where the match is weak. The size field is filled for only some rows; it gives once, few, many or a size class.

v_gene: TRBV15; d_gene: TRBD1; j_gene: TRBJ2-7; abundance: NA; CDR3nt: TGTGCCACCAGCAGAGGGGCAGGACAGGGGGCATACGAGCAGTACTTC; CDR3aa: CATSRGAGQGAYEQYF
v_gene: TRBV5-4; d_gene: NA; j_gene: TRBJ1-1; abundance: NA; CDR3nt: TGTGCCAGCAGCACTAGACAGGCTATGAACACTGAAGCTTTCTTT; CDR3aa: CASSTRQAMNTEAFF
v_gene: TRBV19; d_gene: NA; j_gene: TRBJ1-6; abundance: NA; CDR3nt: TGTGCCAGTAGTATGGGGAGGGGTAATTCACCCCTCCACTTT; CDR3aa: CASSMGRGNSPLHF
v_gene: TRBV27; d_gene: NA; j_gene: TRBJ1-4; abundance: NA; CDR3nt: TGTGCCAGCAGCTTTTCAGGGTGGGGTGAAAAACTGTTTTTT; CDR3aa: CASSFSGWGEKLFF
v_gene: TRBV6-5; d_gene: NA; j_gene: TRBJ1-4; abundance: NA; CDR3nt: TGTGCCAGCAGTTCGTATAACCAGGGCACTAATGAAAAACTGTTTTTT; CDR3aa: CASSSYNQGTNEKLFF
v_gene: TRBV2; d_gene: TRBD2; j_gene: TRBJ2-2; abundance: NA; CDR3nt: TGTGCCAGCAGTGCCAGCGGGGCCGGGGAGCTGTTTTTT; CDR3aa: CASSASGAGELFF
v_gene: TRBV6-2/TRBV6-3; d_gene: NA; j_gene: TRBJ2-3; abundance: medium-sized; CDR3nt: TGTGCCAGCAGTCGGACTACCACAGATACGCAGTATTTT; CDR3aa: CASSRTTTDTQYF
v_gene: TRBV30; d_gene: NA; j_gene: TRBJ1-2; abundance: NA; CDR3nt: TGTGCCTGGACCCTATCAGGGTTGGAAGGCTACACCTTC; CDR3aa: CAWTLSGLEGYTF
v_gene: TRBV5-1; d_gene: NA; j_gene: TRBJ1-5; abundance: NA; CDR3nt: TGCGCCAGCAGCTCGGGGCCAGGAGGGGACAATCAGCCCCAGCATTTT; CDR3aa: CASSSGPGGDNQPQHF
v_gene: TRBV7-2; d_gene: TRBD1; j_gene: TRBJ1-2; abundance: NA; CDR3nt: TGTGCCAGCAGCCCCCGTTGGGGGACAGGAAAAGCTAACTATGGCTACACCTTC; CDR3aa: CASSPRWGTGKANYGYTF
v_gene: TRBV30; d_gene: NA; j_gene: TRBJ1-3; abundance: NA; CDR3nt: TGTGCCTGGCGGGGGTTTTGGAATGGAAACACCATATATTTT; CDR3aa: CAWRGFWNGNTIYF
v_gene: TRBV5-5; d_gene: NA; j_gene: TRBJ1-4; abundance: NA; CDR3nt: TGTGCCAGCAGCTTCTTTGGCGAAAAACTGTTTTTT; CDR3aa: CASSFFGEKLFF
v_gene: TRBV5-1; d_gene: NA; j_gene: TRBJ2-6; abundance: NA; CDR3nt: TGCGCCAGCAGCTTGCTAGGCTCTGGGGCCAACGTCCTGACTTTC; CDR3aa: CASSLLGSGANVLTF
v_gene: TRBV24-1; d_gene: NA; j_gene: TRBJ2-2; abundance: NA; CDR3nt: TGTGCCACCAGTGACCGGGGACTGTATTCCACCGGGGAGCTGTTTTTT; CDR3aa: CATSDRGLYSTGELFF
v_gene: TRBV28; d_gene: TRBD2; j_gene: TRBJ2-3; abundance: NA; CDR3nt: TGTGCCAGCAGTCCGTTACGGGGGGGCCGCACAGATACGCAGTATTTT; CDR3aa: CASSPLRGGRTDTQYF
v_gene: TRBV4-1; d_gene: TRBD1; j_gene: TRBJ2-7; abundance: NA; CDR3nt: TGCGCCAGCAGCCCGGGACAGGGTTTCTACGAGCAGTACTTC; CDR3aa: CASSPGQGFYEQYF
v_gene: TRBV19; d_gene: TRBD2; j_gene: TRBJ2-7; abundance: NA; CDR3nt: TGTGCCAGTAGTAGGGGACTAGCCTACGAGCAGTACTTC; CDR3aa: CASSRGLAYEQYF
v_gene: TRBV19; d_gene: NA; j_gene: TRBJ1-5; abundance: NA; CDR3nt: TGTGCCAGTAGTATAGCCCTTTATAGCAATCAGCCCCAGCATTTT; CDR3aa: CASSIALYSNQPQHF
v_gene: TRBV19; d_gene: TRBD1; j_gene: TRBJ1-1; abundance: NA; CDR3nt: TGTGCCAGTAGTACGGACAGGGGGCGGGACACTGAAGCTTTCTTT; CDR3aa: CASSTDRGRDTEAFF
v_gene: TRBV18; d_gene: TRBD1; j_gene: TRBJ2-3; abundance: NA; CDR3nt: TGTGCCAGCTCATCTCGGACAGGGGGTGGCACAGATACGCAGTATTTT; CDR3aa: CASSSRTGGGTDTQYF
v_gene: TRBV18; d_gene: TRBD2; j_gene: TRBJ2-1; abundance: NA; CDR3nt: TGTGCCAGCTCCCAAGGACTAACGAGCGGGGTTTACAATGAGCAGTTCTTC; CDR3aa: CASSQGLTSGVYNEQFF
v_gene: TRBV30; d_gene: TRBD1; j_gene: TRBJ1-2; abundance: few; CDR3nt: TGTGCCTATGAAAGGACAGGGGGCTTCTATGGCTACACCTTC; CDR3aa: CAYERTGGFYGYTF
v_gene: TRBV7-9; d_gene: NA; j_gene: TRBJ2-3; abundance: NA; CDR3nt: TGTGCCAGCAGCCCGAGCCAGAGGGATACGCAGTATTTT; CDR3aa: CASSPSQRDTQYF
v_gene: TRBV5-4; d_gene: NA; j_gene: TRBJ1-1; abundance: NA; CDR3nt: TGTGCCAGCAGCCCAATGGGGGGTTCCACTGAAGCTTTCTTT; CDR3aa: CASSPMGGSTEAFF
v_gene: TRBV6-1; d_gene: NA; j_gene: TRBJ1-5; abundance: NA; CDR3nt: TGTGCCAGCAGTGAACGGTTCGAGGGCGCCCAGCATTTT; CDR3aa: CASSERFEGAQHF